The present entry profiles one T cell receptor beta chain with its context. These data belong to a study of blood T cell repertoires in COVID-19. Turning to the study itself: Researchers got acute and convalescent COVID-19 samples from the United States, Italy and Spain. T cells, B-cell-depleted T cells, or PBMCs supplied cDNA or gDNA.

CDR3 length: 15 amino acids. Germline lookup yields CDR1 SGHAT and CDR2 FQNNGV. V lost 1 base, J lost 10 bases, and 17 bases lay in between. How the authors handled the data: Quantification of nucleated cells was approximated via reference gene primer amplification. Profiling relied on immunoSEQ multiplex PCR, and the TCRdb table lists in-frame clones only, not all of them. Clone size and the V and J calls come from that table; the DNA yielded D and trimming. The table has 220,000 or so clones, 82% seen once; the top ten hold 8.2%. Seattle patient enrollment occurred during active infection, with longitudinal follow-up thereafter.

This chain connects TRBV11-2 to TRBJ2-1, with TRBD2 as a possible D gene (5 bases). Sample: peripheral blood. The receptor comes from a woman older than 75 with COVID-19, enrolled during active disease. The DNA for the CDR3 is TGTGCCAGCAGCTTAGGCAAGAGGGCCTTTGGGGAGCAGTTCTTC. It is translated as CASSLGKRAFGEQFF.